Shown below are 8 T cell receptor beta chains from a single sample sequenced in a study of T cell responses to AZD1222 COVID-19 vaccine. TCRdb's table, derived via immunoSEQ multiplex PCR, lists solely in-frame clones and lacks some. The data contain 95,000 to 150,000 clones, about 91% of them singletons. Sample: peripheral blood, taken on day 0 of AZD1222 vaccination. These receptors came from an adult in good health.

The CDR3 DNA sequence: TGCGCCAGCAGCCCCGGACGTCTGCAGGAAAAACTGTTTTTT. Residues: CASSPGRLQEKLFF. This chain uses TRBV4-1 with TRBJ1-4; D not resolved. CDR1 and CDR2 (germline): MGHRA, YSYEKL. Trimming left V 4 bases short and J 8 bases short, with 14 bases between. The CDR3 length is 14 residues.

J is TRBJ1-1 and V is TRBV19, with D possibly matching TRBD1 (6 bases). The CDR3 totals 15 residues. Germline V gene data show CDR1 as LNHDA and CDR2 as SQIVND (reference sequence). Trimming took 3 bases from V and 4 from J, leaving 15 bases between them. CDR3 coding DNA: TGTGCCAGTAGTATCGGGGCAGGGGTGGGCACTGAAGCTTTCTTT. Protein sequence: CASSIGAGVGTEAFF. The whole variable domain, filled in from reference TRBV19 and TRBJ1-1, reads DGGITQSPKYLFRKEGQNVTLSCEQNLNHDAMYWYRQDPGQGLRLIYYSQIVNDFQKGDIAEGYSVSREKKESFPLTVTSAQKNPTAFYLCASSIGAGVGTEAFFGQGTRLTVV.

The chain combines TRBV6-2 or TRBV6-3 with TRBJ1-5; D is undetermined. The CDR3 length is 15 residues. Trimming cost V 2 bases and J 2 bases, with 10 bases left between them. The germline V gene encodes CDR1 MNHEY and CDR2 SVGEGT. The CDR3 reads CASSYPGNGNQPQHF. The CDR3 nucleotides are TGTGCCAGCAGTTACCCGGGAAACGGCAATCAGCCCCAGCATTTT.

The chain links TRBV3-1 (or the pseudogene TRBV3-2) to TRBJ1-2; the D gene is possibly TRBD1 (5 bases). CDR3 size: 15 residues. Trimming cost V 6 bases and J 4 bases, with 18 bases left between them. In germline, CDR1 is LGHDT, CDR2 YNNKEL (reference sequence). The CDR3 sequence is CASSLGRGAVYGYTF. DNA for the CDR3: TGTGCCAGCAGTCTGGGGAGGGGCGCGGTCTATGGCTACACCTTC.

The V and J genes are TRBV9 and TRBJ1-4, with unresolved D. The V end lost 0 bases, the J end lost 3 bases, and 18 bases lay between the germline ends. Germline lookup yields CDR1 SGDLS and CDR2 YYNGEE. CDR3 length: 18 amino acids. The CDR3 coding sequence is TGTGCCAGCAGCGTAGCGGGAGATCCCGCTGTTGCTAATGAAAAACTGTTTTTT. It encodes CASSVAGDPAVANEKLFF.

The rearrangement uses TRBV10-3 and TRBJ1-3; D remains unclear. CDR3 size: 13 residues. Trimming removed 6 bases at V and 0 bases at J, with 6 bases between. Germline CDR1 reads ENHRY; CDR2 reads SYGVKD. CDR3 loop: CAIRGSSGNTIYF. The CDR3 DNA sequence: TGTGCCATCAGAGGGAGCTCTGGAAACACCATATATTTT.

The J gene is TRBJ2-2, the V gene TRBV19; D is uncertain. Germline V gene lookup returns CDR1 LNHDA and CDR2 SQIVND (reference sequence). The germline V and J ends were trimmed by 3 bases and 6 bases, with 11 bases remaining between them. The CDR3 loop spans 14 amino acids. Here the CDR3 reads CASSMSISSGELFF. CDR3 bases: TGTGCCAGTAGTATGAGCATATCTTCCGGGGAGCTGTTTTTT.

The J gene is TRBJ2-1, the V gene TRBV5-6, with a weak D call TRBD1 (6 bases). The ends were cut back, 2 bases at V and 8 bases at J, with 11 bases in the middle. CDR3 size: 13 residues. The germline V gene encodes CDR1 SGHDT and CDR2 YYEEEE. CDR3 in amino acids: CASSFRQAHEQFF. CDR3 bases: TGTGCCAGCAGCTTCCGACAGGCGCATGAGCAGTTCTTC. The complete variable domain, with remaining parts taken from reference TRBV5-6 and TRBJ2-1, reads DAGVTQSPTHLIKTRGQQVTLRCSPKSGHDTVSWYQQALGQGPQFIFQYYEEEERQRGNFPDRFSGHQFPNYSSELNVNALLLGDSALYLCASSFRQAHEQFFGPGTRLTVL.